This entry concerns a single T cell receptor (beta chain). Its antigen is undetermined. The record originates from a study of OX40 agonist ivuxolimab in advanced cancers. Regarding the study as a whole: Some of the lowest clonal expansion was seen in partial responders at 0.1-3.0 mg/kg.

Some clones are missing from TCRdb's copy, which holds only in-frame ones; the method was immunoSEQ multiplex PCR. The sample contains some 67,000 clones, about nine tenths of which appear only once. Germline V CDR1 and CDR2: MDHEN, SYDVKM. CDR3 size: 15 residues. With V trimmed by 6 bases and J by 4 bases, 9 bases remained unmatched. This rearrangement joins TRBV28 to TRBJ2-7; TRBD1 matches at 10 bases. The specimen was CD4+ or CD8+ T cells sorted from blood, collected in a trial of the OX40 agonist ivuxolimab. The sequence came from an adult with an advanced solid tumor such as melanoma, head and neck, liver or kidney cancer. This CDR3 reads CASSPAGTGAYEQYF. CDR3 nucleotide sequence: TGTGCCAGCAGCCCCGCCGGGACAGGGGCGTACGAGCAGTACTTC.